This record looks at one T cell receptor (beta chain) sequence and its context. This sample is part of a study of control samples from healthy donors and cancer patients. Using immunoSEQ multiplex PCR, the repertoire was profiled, and TCRdb retains in-frame clones only, with some absent. The sample lists around 95,000 clones; around four fifths were seen once. The sequence was collected from a man aged 30-40 years in good health. What was sequenced was blood.

Here the CDR3 reads CASSSSGGEQFF. CDR3 nucleotides: TGTGCCAGCAGCTCTAGCGGGGGTGAGCAGTTCTTC. The rearrangement joins TRBV7-9 to TRBJ2-1; TRBD2 matches 10 bases. CDR3 length equals 12 residues. The ends lost 4 bases at V and 9 bases at J; junction bases unmatched: 0. The germline gives CDR1 SEHNR, CDR2 FQNEAQ (reference sequence).